Sequencing of this TCR beta chain was carried out in a study of T-cell memory formation after mild COVID-19. At the level of the study: Largely donor-specific TCR clusters were found. Whole-study findings and limits: Mostly located in CM and EM were contracting CD4+ clones, with contracting CD8+ clones located in EMRA. Pre-infection memory held some responding clones, suggesting pre-existing cross-reactive T cells responded.

With constant-segment primers, 5'RACE yielded cDNA libraries of TCR alpha and TCR beta that carried sample barcodes and UMIs. TCRdb fed the 5' RACE reads into MiXCR, producing one record per CDR3 protein. The sample includes around 340,000 distinct CDR3 sequences, 15% to 20% of them seen just once. A word on this clonotype: What it recognizes is unknown.

The CDR3 runs to 14 residues. V was trimmed by 4 bases and J by 8 bases, leaving 15 bases between them. Germline CDR1 is SGDLS and CDR2 is YYNGEE. Sequencing used PBMCs or a T cell subset sorted from them (not recorded which). The receptor was derived from a man aged 18 to 29 who had mild COVID-19 (a few samples of this study predate the infection). Cell type and time point are not known. This chain uses TRBV9 with TRBJ1-4; D is possibly TRBD1 (5 bases). The CDR3 reads CASSRLGAHEKLFF. The CDR3, as DNA: TGTGCCAGCAGCCGCCTCGGGGCGCACGAAAAACTGTTTTTT.